This T cell receptor beta chain was profiled in a study of response to subunit inactivated influenza vaccine. Study-wide results and limits: That few new T cells are recruited by each seasonal influenza vaccination was the authors' suggestion.

V lost 0 bases, J lost 5 bases, and 12 bases lay in between. Germline V CDR1 and CDR2: SGHRS, YFSETQ. This CDR3 contains 15 residues. TCRdb reprocessed the RT-PCR reads with MiXCR, giving one entry per CDR3 protein. Found here are approximately 500,000 distinct CDR3 sequences, 14% of them singletons; the top ten hold around 10%. This clonotype occurred a few times. The antigen is undetermined. The sequenced sample was PBMCs from blood, obtained about 11 days after vaccination. The receptor's source is a middle-aged man who received an inactivated influenza vaccine. The rearrangement joins TRBV5-1 to TRBJ1-5; D is perhaps TRBD1 (5 bases). The CDR3 loop reads CASSLEGQGHQPQHF. The CDR3 DNA reads as TGCGCCAGCAGCTTGGAAGGGCAGGGCCATCAGCCCCAGCATTTT.